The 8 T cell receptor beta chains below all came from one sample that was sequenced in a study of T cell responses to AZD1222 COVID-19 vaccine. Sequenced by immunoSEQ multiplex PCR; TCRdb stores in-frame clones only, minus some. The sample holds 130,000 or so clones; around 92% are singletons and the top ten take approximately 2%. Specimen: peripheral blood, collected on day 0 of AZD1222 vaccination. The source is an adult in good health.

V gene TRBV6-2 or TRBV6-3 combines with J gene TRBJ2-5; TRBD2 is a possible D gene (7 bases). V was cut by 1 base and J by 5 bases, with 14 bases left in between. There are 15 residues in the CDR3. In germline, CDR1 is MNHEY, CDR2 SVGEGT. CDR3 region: CASSYFGGGSETQYF. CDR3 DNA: TGTGCCAGCAGTTACTTTGGGGGCGGGAGTGAGACCCAGTACTTC.

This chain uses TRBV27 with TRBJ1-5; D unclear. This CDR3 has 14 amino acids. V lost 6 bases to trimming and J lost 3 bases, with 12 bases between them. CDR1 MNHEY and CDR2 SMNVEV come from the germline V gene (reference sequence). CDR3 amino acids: CASRPAGSNQPQHF. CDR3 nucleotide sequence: TGTGCCAGCAGGCCGGCGGGTTCCAATCAGCCCCAGCATTTT.

Here the CDR3 reads CAISEKTGGEANEKLFF. The CDR3, as DNA: TGTGCCATCAGTGAGAAAACAGGGGGCGAGGCTAATGAAAAACTGTTTTTT. The chain employs TRBV10-3 and TRBJ1-4, with 9 bases identical to TRBD1. Germline trimming cut 2 bases from V and 3 bases from J; bases unmatched to any gene: 7. The CDR3 runs to 17 residues. The V gene's germline CDR1 is ENHRY and CDR2 SYGVKD.

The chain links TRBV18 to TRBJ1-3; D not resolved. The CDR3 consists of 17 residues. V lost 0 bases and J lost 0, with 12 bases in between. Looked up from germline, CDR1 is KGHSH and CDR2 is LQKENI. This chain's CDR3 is CASSPPFGESSGNTIYF. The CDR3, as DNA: TGTGCCAGCTCACCACCGTTTGGTGAAAGCTCTGGAAACACCATATATTTT.

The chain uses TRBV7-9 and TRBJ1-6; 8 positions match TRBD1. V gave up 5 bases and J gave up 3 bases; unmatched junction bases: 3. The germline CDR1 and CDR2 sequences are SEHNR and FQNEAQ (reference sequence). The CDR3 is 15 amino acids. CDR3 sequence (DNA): TGTGCCAGCAGCCCAGGACAGGGCTATAATTCACCCCTCCACTTT. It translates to CASSPGQGYNSPLHF.

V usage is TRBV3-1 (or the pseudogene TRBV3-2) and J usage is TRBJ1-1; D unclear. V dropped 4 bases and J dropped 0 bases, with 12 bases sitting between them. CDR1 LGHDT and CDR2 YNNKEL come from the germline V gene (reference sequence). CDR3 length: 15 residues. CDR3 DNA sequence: TGTGCCAGCAGCCCCGGGTCTTTAATGAACACTGAAGCTTTCTTT. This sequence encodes CASSPGSLMNTEAFF.

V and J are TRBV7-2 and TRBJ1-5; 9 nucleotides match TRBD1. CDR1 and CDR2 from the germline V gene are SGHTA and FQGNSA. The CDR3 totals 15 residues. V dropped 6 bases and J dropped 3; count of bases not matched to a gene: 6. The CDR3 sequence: CASSWTGVHNQPQHF. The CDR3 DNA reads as TGTGCCAGCAGTTGGACAGGGGTTCACAATCAGCCCCAGCATTTT.

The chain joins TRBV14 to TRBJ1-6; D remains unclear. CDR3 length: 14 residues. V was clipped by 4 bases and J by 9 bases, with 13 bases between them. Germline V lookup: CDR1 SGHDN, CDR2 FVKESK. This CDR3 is CASSPADLGSPLHF. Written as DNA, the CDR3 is TGTGCCAGCAGCCCAGCCGACTTAGGTTCACCCCTCCACTTT.